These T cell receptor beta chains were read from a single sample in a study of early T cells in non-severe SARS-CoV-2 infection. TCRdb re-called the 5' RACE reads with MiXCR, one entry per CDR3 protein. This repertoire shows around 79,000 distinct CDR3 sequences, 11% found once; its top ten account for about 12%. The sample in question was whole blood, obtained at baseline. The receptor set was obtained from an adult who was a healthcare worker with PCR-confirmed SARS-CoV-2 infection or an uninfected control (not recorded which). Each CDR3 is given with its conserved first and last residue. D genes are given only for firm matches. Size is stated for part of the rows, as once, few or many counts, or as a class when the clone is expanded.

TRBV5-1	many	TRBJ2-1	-	TGCGCCAGCAGCTTGGACCCCCGGGGTGAGCAGTTCTTC	CASSLDPRGEQFF
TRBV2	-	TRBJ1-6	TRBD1	TGTGCCAGCAGTGCACAGCCGGGACAGGGATATTCACCCCTCCACTTT	CASSAQPGQGYSPLHF
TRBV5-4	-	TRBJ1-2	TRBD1	TGTGCCAGCAGCTTGGATACAGGGGCTAACTATGGCTACACCTTC	CASSLDTGANYGYTF
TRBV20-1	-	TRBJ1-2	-	TGCAGTGCCACGATTGGACTAGACTATGGCTACACCTTC	CSATIGLDYGYTF
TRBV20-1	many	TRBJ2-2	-	TGCAGTGCTAGATCGAACACCGGGGAGCTGTTTTTT	CSARSNTGELFF
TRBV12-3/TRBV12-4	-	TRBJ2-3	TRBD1	TGTGCCAGCAGTTTGGACAGGGGAACAGATACGCAGTATTTT	CASSLDRGTDTQYF
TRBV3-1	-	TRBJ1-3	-	TGTGCCAGCAGCCAAGATTCGGCTGGAAACACCATATATTTT	CASSQDSAGNTIYF
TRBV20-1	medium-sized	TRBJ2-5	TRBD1	TGCAGTGCTAGAGATTCGGGGACAGGGGATGAGACCCAGTACTTC	CSARDSGTGDETQYF
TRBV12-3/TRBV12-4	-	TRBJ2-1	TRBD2	TGTGCCAGCAGCCCATACCTGAGCGGGGGGGCGAATGAGCAGTTCTTC	CASSPYLSGGANEQFF
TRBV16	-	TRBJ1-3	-	TGTGCCAGCAGCCCCCGGGCAGGCAGTTCCTCTGGAAACACCATATATTTT	CASSPRAGSSSGNTIYF
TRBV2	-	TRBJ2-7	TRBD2	TGTGCCAGCAGTGCGCTAGCGGGGGGGCCTTACTACGAGCAGTACTTC	CASSALAGGPYYEQYF
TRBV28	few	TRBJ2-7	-	TGTGCCAGCAGGGTGGGGGAGTTCGAGCAGTACTTC	CASRVGEFEQYF
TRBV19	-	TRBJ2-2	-	TGTGCCACCTCCTCGGCGGGCGGGGAGCTGTTTTTT	CATSSAGGELFF
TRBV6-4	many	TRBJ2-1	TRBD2	TGTGCCAGCAGTGACAGCGGGGAGATGGATGAGCAGTTCTTC	CASSDSGEMDEQFF
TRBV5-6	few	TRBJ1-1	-	TGTGCCAGCAGCGGCAGGACCTTCTCCGCTTTCTTT	CASSGRTFSAFF
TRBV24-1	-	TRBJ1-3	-	TGTGCCACTGGTGGAAACACCATATATTTT	CATGGNTIYF
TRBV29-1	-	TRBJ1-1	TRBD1	TGCAGCGTTTGGACAGGGCTGAACACTGAAGCTTTCTTT	CSVWTGLNTEAFF
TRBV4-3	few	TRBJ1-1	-	TGCGCCAGCAGCCAAGATCCCGCAAGAAACACTGAAGCTTTCTTT	CASSQDPARNTEAFF
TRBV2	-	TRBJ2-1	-	TGTGCCAGCACGGCCGAGACAGGCAATGAGCAGTTCTTC	CASTAETGNEQFF
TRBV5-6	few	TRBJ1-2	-	TGTGCCAGCAGCAACCAAACCACCTATGGCTACACCTTC	CASSNQTTYGYTF
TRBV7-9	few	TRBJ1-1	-	TGTGCCAGCAGTCCGCAGGGGATGTTAGTGAGCACTGAAGCTTTCTTT	CASSPQGMLVSTEAFF
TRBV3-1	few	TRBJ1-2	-	TGTGCCAGCAGGCCGGACACCAACTATGGCTACACCTTC	CASRPDTNYGYTF
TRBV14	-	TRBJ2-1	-	TGTGCCAGCAGCTTCGCAAAGGAGCAGTTCTTC	CASSFAKEQFF
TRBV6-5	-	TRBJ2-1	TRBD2	TGTGCCAGCAGTTACGAGGGACTAGCACCCAATGAGCAGTTCTTC	CASSYEGLAPNEQFF
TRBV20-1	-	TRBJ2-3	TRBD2	TGCAGTGGGATAGCGGGGGCTGGCACAGATACGCAGTATTTT	CSGIAGAGTDTQYF
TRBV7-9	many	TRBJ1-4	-	TGTGCCAGCAGCTTACCCCTCTTAGGGGAACTGTTTTTT	CASSLPLLGELFF
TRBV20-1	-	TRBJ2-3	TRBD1	TGCAGTGCTAGAGATGGGACAGGGGGTACGACAGATACGCAGTATTTT	CSARDGTGGTTDTQYF
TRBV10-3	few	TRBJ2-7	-	TGTGCCATCAGTGAGCCGCGAGGGACTGATTCCTACGAGCAGTACTTC	CAISEPRGTDSYEQYF
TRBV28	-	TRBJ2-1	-	TGTGCCAGCAGGGACGGTCGGCTCGATGAGCAGTTCTTC	CASRDGRLDEQFF
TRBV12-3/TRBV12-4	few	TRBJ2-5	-	TGTGCCAGCACGGCGGGGTCGTGGGGAGAGACCCAGTACTTC	CASTAGSWGETQYF
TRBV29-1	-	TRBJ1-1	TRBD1	TGCAGCGTTGTAAGGGGGCTGGACACTGAAGCTTTCTTT	CSVVRGLDTEAFF
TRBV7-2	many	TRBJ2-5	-	TGTGCCAGCAGCTTGAGTGGAGAGACCCAGTACTTC	CASSLSGETQYF
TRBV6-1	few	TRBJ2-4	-	TGTGCCACCCTACCTGTCAGGGGTGGCAAAAACATTCAGTACTTC	CATLPVRGGKNIQYF
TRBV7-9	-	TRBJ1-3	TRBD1	TGTGCCAGCAGCCCAAGGGGGCTTGGAAACACCATATATTTT	CASSPRGLGNTIYF
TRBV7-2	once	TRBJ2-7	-	TGTGCCAGCAGCTTCGGTAGGAGCTCCTACGAGCAGTACTTC	CASSFGRSSYEQYF
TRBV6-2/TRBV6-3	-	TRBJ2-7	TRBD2	TGTGCCAGCAGAAACGGGGGGTTTAGCTCCTACGAGCAGTACTTC	CASRNGGFSSYEQYF
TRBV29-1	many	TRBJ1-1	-	TGCAGCGTTGATGCAGGGTATGGCACTGAAGCTTTCTTT	CSVDAGYGTEAFF
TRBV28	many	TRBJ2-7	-	TGTGCCAGCCAGAGCCCGAGCTCCTACGAGCAGTACTTC	CASQSPSSYEQYF
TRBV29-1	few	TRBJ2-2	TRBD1	TGCAGCTTCAGGACAGGGGGCACCGGGGAGCTGTTTTTT	CSFRTGGTGELFF
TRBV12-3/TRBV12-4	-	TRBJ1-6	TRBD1	TGTGCCAGCAGTTTGGACAGGGGGCGAGATTCACCCCTCCACTTT	CASSLDRGRDSPLHF
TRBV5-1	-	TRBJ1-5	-	TGCGCCAGCAGCTTGGAATGGGGAAGCAATCAGCCCCAGCATTTT	CASSLEWGSNQPQHF
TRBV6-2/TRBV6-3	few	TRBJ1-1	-	TGTGCCAGCAGTTACTCAAGGGGGATTGAAGCTTTCTTT	CASSYSRGIEAFF